Each of the 18 T cell receptor beta chains below was sequenced from the same sample in a study of shared clonotypes between healthy human individuals. Produced via immunoSEQ multiplex PCR; TCRdb's table is partial and in-frame only. The sample shows about 2 million clones, 85% to 95% of them seen only once. The sample comprised naive CD4+ T cells sorted from blood. Described subset: CD45RA+ positively selected. The receptor set was obtained from a man aged 18 to 35 in good health.

J is TRBJ1-2 and V is TRBV6-1; 10 bases agree with TRBD1. The CDR3 spans 17 residues. Per germline, CDR1 MNHNS and CDR2 SASEGT. V lost 4 bases, J lost 2 bases, and 10 bases stayed unmatched. CDR3 sequence (DNA): TGTGCCAGCAGTGGTTCCGTAGGACAGGGGGTAAACTATGGCTACACCTTC. Its protein is CASSGSVGQGVNYGYTF.

The V and J genes are TRBV7-9 and TRBJ1-1; D not resolved. The CDR3 spans 13 residues. Per the germline V gene, CDR1 is SEHNR and CDR2 is FQNEAQ (reference sequence). Trimming took off 7 bases at V and 1 base at J, with 10 bases between the two ends. The CDR3 DNA is TGTGCCAGCAAGGAGGGCTGGAACACTGAAGCTTTCTTT. It encodes CASKEGWNTEAFF.

Comments on this clone: The identical CDR3 is also encoded by other nucleotide sequences in the sample. The chain joins TRBV4-3 to TRBJ2-2; D remains ambiguous. Germline CDR1 LGHNA, CDR2 YSLEER. The CDR3 loop spans 16 amino acids. Deletions cut 0 bases from V and 1 base from J, with 9 bases between. CDR3 region: CASSQDAAGNTGELFF. The CDR3 DNA sequence: TGCGCCAGCAGCCAAGATGCGGCCGGGAACACCGGGGAGCTGTTTTTT.

The CDR3 bases are TGTGCCTGGGGGAGTGGACAGTTGAATTCACCCCTCCACTTT. Translation: CAWGSGQLNSPLHF. The V gene is TRBV30, the J gene TRBJ1-6; tentatively, D is TRBD1 (6 bases). V dropped 5 bases and J dropped 7 bases, with 15 bases sitting between them. This CDR3 comprises 14 residues. Germline V gives CDR1 GTSNPN, CDR2 SVGIG (reference sequence).

This chain links TRBV28 with TRBJ1-4; D may be TRBD1 (5 bases). The germline V gene encodes CDR1 MDHEN and CDR2 SYDVKM. The CDR3 is 13 residues long. The V and J ends lost 6 bases and 8 bases respectively, with 13 bases between them. The DNA for the CDR3 is TGTGCCAGCAGGCGCCAGGGCGAGGAAAAACTGTTTTTT. This gives the protein CASRRQGEEKLFF.

This clone has a single count. The J gene is TRBJ2-4, the V gene TRBV7-3; TRBD2 matches 11 bases. The CDR3 runs 19 residues. Germline V lookup: CDR1 SGHTA, CDR2 FQGTGA. The V segment lost 2 bases and the J segment 0 bases; nucleotides outside the gene matches: 9. The CDR3 DNA follows: TGTGCCAGCAGCTTAGCCCGGGCTAGCGGGGGGCGAGCCAAAAACATTCAGTACTTC. Translating it yields CASSLARASGGRAKNIQYF.

The rearrangement links TRBV2 to TRBJ2-2; 9 nucleotides line up with TRBD1. J was trimmed by 9 bases and V by 1 base; bases with no gene match: 3. The CDR3 loop spans 14 amino acids. The germline gives CDR1 SNHLY, CDR2 FYNNEI. CDR3: CASSEGGQGRELFF. DNA for the CDR3: TGTGCCAGCAGTGAAGGGGGACAGGGCCGGGAGCTGTTTTTT.

The chain links TRBV6-1 to TRBJ2-7; D is unresolved. V was pared by 7 bases and J by 0 bases, with 10 bases between. The germline V gene has CDR1 MNHNS and CDR2 SASEGT. This CDR3 region has 13 residues. The CDR3: CASMTLVSYEQYF. CDR3 DNA sequence: TGTGCCAGCATGACTCTCGTCTCCTACGAGCAGTACTTC.

The chain combines TRBV4-1 with TRBJ1-4; no clear D. CDR3 size: 16 residues. Trimming took 0 bases from V and 0 from J, leaving 8 bases between them. CDR1 and CDR2 from the germline V gene are MGHRA and YSYEKL. CDR3 bases: TGCGCCAGCAGCCAAGAAGGAGGTGCAACTAATGAAAAACTGTTTTTT. Its protein is CASSQEGGATNEKLFF.

The chain is built from TRBV6-6 and TRBJ1-1; a possible D gene is TRBD1 (6 bases). The germline V gene has CDR1 MNHNY and CDR2 SVGAGI (reference sequence). The CDR3 loop spans 15 amino acids. V was cut by 6 bases and J by 4 bases, with 18 bases left in between. The CDR3 is CASSPKEKGGTEAFF. CDR3 nucleotide sequence: TGTGCCAGCAGCCCTAAAGAAAAAGGGGGCACTGAAGCTTTCTTT.

This clone occurred once. The chain is built from TRBV11-2 and TRBJ1-5; TRBD1 might be the D (5 bases). The germline CDR1 and CDR2 sequences are SGHAT and FQNNGV. This CDR3 comprises 17 residues. The ends were cut back, 1 base at V and 4 bases at J, with 17 bases in the middle. CDR3 nucleotides: TGTGCCAGCAGCTTAGTAGCTGGGACCGTAGGGAATCAGCCCCAGCATTTT. Its protein is CASSLVAGTVGNQPQHF.

This chain joins TRBV4-1 and TRBJ1-5; D is undetermined. This CDR3 region has 16 residues. Trimming left V 3 bases short and J 9 bases short, with 21 bases between. Germline CDR1 and CDR2: MGHRA and YSYEKL. The CDR3 nucleotides are TGCGCCAGCAGCCAGACCAACTCCGGGCAGTGGATGCCCCAGCATTTT. Its protein product is CASSQTNSGQWMPQHF.

This clone was seen once. V is TRBV10-3 and J is TRBJ1-2; D might be TRBD1 (6 bases). Deletions cut 10 bases from V and 4 bases from J, with 16 bases between. The V gene's germline CDR1 is ENHRY and CDR2 SYGVKD. CDR3 length: 13 amino acids. The CDR3 DNA follows: TGTGCCACCAATGAGGGGGGATTCTATGGCTACACCTTC. This codes for CATNEGGFYGYTF.

The chain uses TRBV5-1 and TRBJ2-3, with a weak D call TRBD2 (7 bases). Deletions cut 3 bases from V and 0 bases from J, with 14 bases between. CDR1 is SGHRS, CDR2 YFSETQ, per germline. The CDR3 extends over 16 amino acids. DNA for the CDR3: TGCGCCAGCAGCTCGGGGGGCCTAGCCAGCACAGATACGCAGTATTTT. It is translated as CASSSGGLASTDTQYF.

This chain uses TRBV10-3 with TRBJ2-3; maybe TRBD2 (6 bases). Germline CDR1 is ENHRY and CDR2 is SYGVKD. This CDR3 region has 15 residues. The ends were cut back, 2 bases at V and 0 bases at J, with 9 bases in the middle. The CDR3 is CAISEGSGSTDTQYF. CDR3 nucleotide sequence: TGTGCCATCAGTGAGGGGAGCGGGAGCACAGATACGCAGTATTTT.

The chain joins TRBV6-1 to TRBJ2-7; a possible D gene is TRBD1 (6 bases). The CDR3 is 14 amino acids. Germline values: CDR1 MNHNS, CDR2 SASEGT. The germline V and J ends were trimmed by 7 bases and 3 bases, with 16 bases remaining between them. Written as DNA, the CDR3 is TGTGCCAGCACCCGGGCAGGGGACGGCTACGAGCAGTACTTC. It codes for CASTRAGDGYEQYF.

The chain joins TRBV7-9 to TRBJ2-5, with 12 bases aligning to TRBD2. Germline loops: CDR1 SEHNR, CDR2 FQNEAQ (reference sequence). V lost 5 bases and J lost 5; bases outside the gene matches: 6. The CDR3 length is 15 residues. CDR3 protein: CASSPGTSGLETQYF. The CDR3 DNA reads as TGTGCCAGCAGCCCCGGGACTAGCGGGCTGGAGACCCAGTACTTC.

This sequence joins TRBV10-3 and TRBJ2-5; possible D gene TRBD1, 6 bases. Germline V gives CDR1 ENHRY, CDR2 SYGVKD. This CDR3 has 14 amino acids. Between the trimmed V and J ends, which lost 10 bases and 4 bases, there was a span of 19 bases. The chain's CDR3 is CATEDTQGIETQYF. The CDR3 nucleotides read TGTGCCACCGAAGACACCCAGGGGATAGAGACCCAGTACTTC.